The T cell receptor (beta chain) under discussion was sequenced for a study of graft-versus-host responses after intestinal transplantation. Germline-derived CDR1 and CDR2 are MNHEY and SVGAGI. Trimming removed 0 bases at V and 9 bases at J, with 15 bases between. This CDR3 is built from 15 residues. For this clone: Its cognate antigen is unknown. The sample contains more than one DNA sequence encoding this CDR3.

This table comes from immunoSEQ multiplex PCR, and its TCRdb copy is limited to in-frame clones, with some not included. The sample includes 43,000 or so clones, around 96% of them seen just once. The study, taken as a whole, reports: Some GvH clones appeared in ileal mucosa or blood before recipient bone marrow.

The source is a human patient who received an intestinal transplant, so some T cells may come from the graft donor. Sequencing was performed on PBMCs, taken about 320 days after intestinal transplant. The chain links TRBV6-5 to TRBJ1-5; D uncertain. The CDR3 DNA reads as TGTGCCAGCAGTTACTCGAGAACGGGGTTGGCGCCCCAGCATTTT. This translates into CASSYSRTGLAPQHF.